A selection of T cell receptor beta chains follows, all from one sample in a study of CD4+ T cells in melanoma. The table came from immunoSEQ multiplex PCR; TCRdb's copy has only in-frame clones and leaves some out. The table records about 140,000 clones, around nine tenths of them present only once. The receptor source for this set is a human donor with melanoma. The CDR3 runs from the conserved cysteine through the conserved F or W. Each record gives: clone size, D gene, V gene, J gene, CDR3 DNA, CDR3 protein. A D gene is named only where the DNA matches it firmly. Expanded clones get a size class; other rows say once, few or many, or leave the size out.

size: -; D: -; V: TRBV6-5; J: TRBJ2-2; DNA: TGTGCCAGCAGTTACGAAGGGGGGCTTAACACCGGGGAGCTGTTTTTT; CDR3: CASSYEGGLNTGELFF
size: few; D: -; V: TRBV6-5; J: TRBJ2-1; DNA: TGTGCCAGCAGTTCCTCCGGCGCTCCCTACAATGAGCAGTTCTTC; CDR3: CASSSSGAPYNEQFF
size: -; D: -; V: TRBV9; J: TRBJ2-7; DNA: TGTGTGCCATCAGCGACAGGGAGGTACTACGAGCAGTACTTC; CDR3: CVPSATGRYYEQYF
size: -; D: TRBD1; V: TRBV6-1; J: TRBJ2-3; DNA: TGTGCCAGCAGTGGGCAGACAGGGATTAGCACAGATACGCAGTATTTT; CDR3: CASSGQTGISTDTQYF
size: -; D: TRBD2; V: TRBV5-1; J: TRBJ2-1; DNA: TGCGCCAGCAGCTTCTCCGGGACTAGTCTCTTCAATGAGCAGTTCTTC; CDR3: CASSFSGTSLFNEQFF
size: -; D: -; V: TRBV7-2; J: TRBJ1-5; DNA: TGTGCCAGCACCGGGAACAGGGATCAGCCCCAGCATTTT; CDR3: CASTGNRDQPQHF
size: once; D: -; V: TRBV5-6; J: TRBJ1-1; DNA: TGTGCCAGCAGCTTGGGGGGCAACACTGAAGCTTTCTTT; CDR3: CASSLGGNTEAFF
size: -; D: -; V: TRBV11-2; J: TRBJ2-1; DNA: TGTGCCAGCAGCTTAGGTGTCTACAATGAGCAGTTCTTC; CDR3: CASSLGVYNEQFF
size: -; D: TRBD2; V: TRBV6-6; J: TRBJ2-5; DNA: TGTGCCAGCTATAGCGGGGGCCAAGAGACCCAGTACTTC; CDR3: CASYSGGQETQYF
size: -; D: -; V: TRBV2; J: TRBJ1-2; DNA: TGTGCCAGCAGTGAAGCGCGAGAGGCTCGCTACACCTTC; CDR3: CASSEAREARYTF
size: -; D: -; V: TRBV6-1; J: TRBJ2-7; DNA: TGTGCCAGCAGTGGAGGGACGAGATACGAGCAGTACTTC; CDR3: CASSGGTRYEQYF
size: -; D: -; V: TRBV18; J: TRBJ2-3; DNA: TGTGCCAGCTCACCCCTGCCAGTAACCGGGGATACGCAGTATTTT; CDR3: CASSPLPVTGDTQYF
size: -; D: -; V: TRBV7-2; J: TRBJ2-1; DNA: TGTGCCAGCTGCGCGGCAGGGAGCTCCTACAATGAGCAGTTCTTC; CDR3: CASCAAGSSYNEQFF
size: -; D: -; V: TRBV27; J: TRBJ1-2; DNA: TGTGCCAGCAGTTTTCATCCAGCTAACTATGGCTACACCTTC; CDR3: CASSFHPANYGYTF
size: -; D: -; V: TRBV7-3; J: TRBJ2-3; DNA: TGTGCCAGCAGCGCCTCCAGGGCTAGCACAGATACGCAGTATTTT; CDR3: CASSASRASTDTQYF
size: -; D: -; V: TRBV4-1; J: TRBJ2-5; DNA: TGCGCCAGCAGCCAAGATCGGGGGGAGGGGGTACAAGAGACCCAGTACTTC; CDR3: CASSQDRGEGVQETQYF
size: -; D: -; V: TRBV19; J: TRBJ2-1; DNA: TGTGCCAGTAGTAACAGGGCGGCTACGAATGAGCAGTTCTTC; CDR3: CASSNRAATNEQFF
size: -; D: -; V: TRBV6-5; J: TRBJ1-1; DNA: TGTGCCAGCAGTTACAGGGGAGGAACTGAAGCTTTCTTT; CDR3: CASSYRGGTEAFF
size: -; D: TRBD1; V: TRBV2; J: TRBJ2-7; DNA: TGTGCCAGCACTCCCAGGGGGTCTGCCGTCGGGCAGTACTTC; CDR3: CASTPRGSAVGQYF
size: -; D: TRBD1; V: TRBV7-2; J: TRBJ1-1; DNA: TGTGCCAGCAGTCGAAGGACAGGGGCGGTCACTGAAGCTTTCTTT; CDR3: CASSRRTGAVTEAFF
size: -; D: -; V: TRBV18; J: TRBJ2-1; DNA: TGTGCCAGCTCACCAAACTCGCTTAATGAGCAGTTCTTC; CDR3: CASSPNSLNEQFF
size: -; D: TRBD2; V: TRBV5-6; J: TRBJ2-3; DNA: TGTGCCAGCAGCTGGAGCGGGGCGGATACGCAGTATTTT; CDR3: CASSWSGADTQYF
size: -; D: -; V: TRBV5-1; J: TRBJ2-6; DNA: TGCGCCAGCAGCTTGGTGCCCTCTGGGGCCAACGTCCTGACTTTC; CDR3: CASSLVPSGANVLTF
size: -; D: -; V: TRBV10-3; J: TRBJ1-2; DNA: TGTGCCATCCTCGGCGACCGCTATGGCTACACCTTC; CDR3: CAILGDRYGYTF
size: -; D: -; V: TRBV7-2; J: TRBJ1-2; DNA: TGTGCCAGCAGCTTTCCGGCCCTAGGCTACACCTTC; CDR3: CASSFPALGYTF
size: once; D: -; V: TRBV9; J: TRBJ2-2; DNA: TGTGCCAGCAGCGTAGCGACACCCGGGGAGCTGTTTTTT; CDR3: CASSVATPGELFF
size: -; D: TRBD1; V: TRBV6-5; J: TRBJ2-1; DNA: TGTGCCAGCAGTTACCTCATAAACAGGGGCGGTGAGCAGTTCTTC; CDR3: CASSYLINRGGEQFF
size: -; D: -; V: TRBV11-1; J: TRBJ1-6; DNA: TGTGCCAGCAGCTTAGCAAATTCACCCCTCCACTTT; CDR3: CASSLANSPLHF
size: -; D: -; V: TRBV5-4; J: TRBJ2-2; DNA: TGTGCCAGCAGCGCCTCGCGCCTAAAAGGGGACGACACCGGGGAGCTGTTTTTT; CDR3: CASSASRLKGDDTGELFF
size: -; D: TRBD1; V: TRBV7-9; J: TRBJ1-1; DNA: TGTGCCAGCAGCCTAGGACAGGTGAACACTGAAGCTTTCTTT; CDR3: CASSLGQVNTEAFF
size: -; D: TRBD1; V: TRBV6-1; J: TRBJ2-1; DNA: TGTGCCAGCAGTGTCATGGGGACAGTTGACAATGAGCAGTTCTTC; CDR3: CASSVMGTVDNEQFF
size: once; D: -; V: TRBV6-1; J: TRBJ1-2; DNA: TGTGCCAGCAGTGAAGGGTGGGGGAGCTATGGCTACACCTTC; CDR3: CASSEGWGSYGYTF
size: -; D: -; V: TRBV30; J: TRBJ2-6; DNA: TGTGCCTGGCATCCGCTTGGGGGGGCCAACGTCCTGACTTTC; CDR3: CAWHPLGGANVLTF
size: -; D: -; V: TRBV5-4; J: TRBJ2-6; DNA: TGTGCCAGCAGCTTGGACCCGACAGGCTCTGGGGCCAACGTCCTGACTTTC; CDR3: CASSLDPTGSGANVLTF
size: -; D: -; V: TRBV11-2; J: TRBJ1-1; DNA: TGTGCCAGCAGCTTAGTTAGGGGAACTGAAGCTTTCTTT; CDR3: CASSLVRGTEAFF
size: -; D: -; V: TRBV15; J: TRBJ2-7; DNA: TGTGCCACCAGCCCTTCCCGGGCTGGTCCCTACGAGCAGTACTTC; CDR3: CATSPSRAGPYEQYF
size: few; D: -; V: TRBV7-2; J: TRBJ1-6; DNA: TGTGCCAGCAGTTTACCCCCCCAGGGGAGGTCACCCCTCCACTTT; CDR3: CASSLPPQGRSPLHF
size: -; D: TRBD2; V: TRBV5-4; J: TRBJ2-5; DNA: TGTGCCAGCAGCTTCCGGGGGGAAGAGACCCAGTACTTC; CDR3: CASSFRGEETQYF
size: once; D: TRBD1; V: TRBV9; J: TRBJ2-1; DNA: TGTGCCAGCAGCACCGGACAGGGGAGGCACGAGCAGTTCTTC; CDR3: CASSTGQGRHEQFF
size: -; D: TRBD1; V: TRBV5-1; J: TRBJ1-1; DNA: TGCGCCAGCAGGGACCCCGGGACAGGGGGCGCGGTTGGGGCTTTCTTT; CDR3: CASRDPGTGGAVGAFF
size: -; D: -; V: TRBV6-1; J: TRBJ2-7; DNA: TGTGCCAGCAGTGAAGCCTCGGCAGAGCAGTACTTC; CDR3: CASSEASAEQYF
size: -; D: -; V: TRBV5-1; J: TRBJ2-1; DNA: TGCGCCAGCTTCGAGAGCTCCTACAATGAGCAGTTCTTC; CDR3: CASFESSYNEQFF
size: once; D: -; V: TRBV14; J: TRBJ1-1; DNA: TGTGCCAGCAGCCAAGTGTCTGATGAAGCTTTCTTT; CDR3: CASSQVSDEAFF
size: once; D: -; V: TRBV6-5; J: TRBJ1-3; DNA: TGTGCCAGCCTATTCAGCTCTGGAAACACCATATATTTT; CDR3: CASLFSSGNTIYF
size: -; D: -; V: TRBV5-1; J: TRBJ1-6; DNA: TGCGCCAGCAGCTTGACAGGGCTAAATTCACCCCTCCACTTT; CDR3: CASSLTGLNSPLHF
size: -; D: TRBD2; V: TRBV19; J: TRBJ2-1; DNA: TGTGCCAGTAGAAGGACTAGCGGGGCAAACAATGAGCAGTTCTTC; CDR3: CASRRTSGANNEQFF
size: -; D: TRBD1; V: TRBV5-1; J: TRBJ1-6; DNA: TGCGCCAGCGGGCGTGGGACAGGCCATTCACCCCTCCACTTT; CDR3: CASGRGTGHSPLHF
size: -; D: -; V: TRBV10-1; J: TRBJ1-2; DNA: TGCGCCAGCAGTCCGGCCAGCTCCCATGGCTACACCTTC; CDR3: CASSPASSHGYTF